This is a list of T cell receptor beta chains from one sample in a study of post-analysis software for immune sequencing data. TCRdb re-called the PCR reads through MiXCR, storing one row per CDR3 protein. The sample lists roughly 170,000 distinct CDR3 sequences, about 29% occurring once. The source material was blood. The source is a girl aged 5-17 years with multiple sclerosis. Each CDR3 is given with its conserved first and last residue. Each record gives: clone size, J gene, D gene, V gene, CDR3 DNA, CDR3 protein. D genes are given only for firm matches. Clone size is stated in some rows and not others, as once, few, many or a class when expanded.

clone_size: NA; j_call: TRBJ2-1; d_call: NA; v_call: TRBV9; cdr3_nt: TGTGCCAGCAGCGTGTCGACTTATGAGCAGTGCTTC; cdr3_aa: CASSVSTYEQCF
clone_size: many; j_call: TRBJ2-7; d_call: TRBD1; v_call: TRBV6-5; cdr3_nt: TGTGCCAGCAGGCCTGACAGGGGGGGATCCTACGAGCAGTACTTC; cdr3_aa: CASRPDRGGSYEQYF
clone_size: few; j_call: TRBJ2-2; d_call: NA; v_call: TRBV6-4; cdr3_nt: TGTGCCAGCAGTGACTCTGACAGGGGGGAGCTGTTTTTT; cdr3_aa: CASSDSDRGELFF
clone_size: many; j_call: TRBJ2-7; d_call: NA; v_call: TRBV12-3/TRBV12-4; cdr3_nt: TGTGCCAGCTCTACCCCCAACCTCTACGAGCAGTACTTC; cdr3_aa: CASSTPNLYEQYF
clone_size: NA; j_call: TRBJ1-1; d_call: NA; v_call: TRBV2; cdr3_nt: TGTGCCAGCAGTGAGGACGCAGGGGAAGCTTTCTTT; cdr3_aa: CASSEDAGEAFF
clone_size: NA; j_call: TRBJ2-1; d_call: TRBD2; v_call: TRBV20-1; cdr3_nt: TGCAGTGCTAGTCTTTCGACTAGCGACAATGAGCAGTTCTTC; cdr3_aa: CSASLSTSDNEQFF
clone_size: many; j_call: TRBJ2-6; d_call: NA; v_call: TRBV3-1; cdr3_nt: TGTGCCAGCAGCCAAGAGTTTGGGGCCTCTGGGGCCAACGTCCTGACTTTC; cdr3_aa: CASSQEFGASGANVLTF
clone_size: few; j_call: TRBJ1-2; d_call: NA; v_call: TRBV3-1; cdr3_nt: TGTGCCAGCAGCCAAGATCGCGGACACCCGGGTGGCGGCTACACCTTC; cdr3_aa: CASSQDRGHPGGGYTF
clone_size: few; j_call: TRBJ2-4; d_call: NA; v_call: TRBV5-1; cdr3_nt: TGCGCCAGCAGCTTGGCCGGGTCCAGCCAAAACATTCAGTACTTC; cdr3_aa: CASSLAGSSQNIQYF
clone_size: NA; j_call: TRBJ2-7; d_call: NA; v_call: TRBV2; cdr3_nt: TGTGCCAGCCGCCAACTAGGCCCTGGGACCTACGAGCAGTACTTC; cdr3_aa: CASRQLGPGTYEQYF
clone_size: few; j_call: TRBJ2-1; d_call: TRBD2; v_call: TRBV29-1; cdr3_nt: TGCAGCGCTTGTCCAGCGGGAAGGAATGAGCAGTTCTTC; cdr3_aa: CSACPAGRNEQFF
clone_size: NA; j_call: TRBJ1-5; d_call: NA; v_call: TRBV28; cdr3_nt: TGTGCCAGCAGATCCAGGTATCCCAATCAGCCCCAGCATTTT; cdr3_aa: CASRSRYPNQPQHF
clone_size: NA; j_call: TRBJ1-2; d_call: TRBD1; v_call: TRBV5-1; cdr3_nt: TGCGCCAGTTCCACAGGGGGCTCTAATGGCTACACCTTC; cdr3_aa: CASSTGGSNGYTF
clone_size: few; j_call: TRBJ1-1; d_call: NA; v_call: TRBV6-7; cdr3_nt: TGTGCCAACCCAGACGAAGTTGAAGCTTTCTTT; cdr3_aa: CANPDEVEAFF
clone_size: many; j_call: TRBJ2-1; d_call: NA; v_call: TRBV5-6; cdr3_nt: TGTGCCAGCAGCTGGGAAAGTCGGGTAGATGAGCAGTTCTTC; cdr3_aa: CASSWESRVDEQFF
clone_size: many; j_call: TRBJ2-6; d_call: NA; v_call: TRBV15; cdr3_nt: TGTGCCACCAGCAGCCCAGAAATTGGGGCCAACGTCCTGACTTTC; cdr3_aa: CATSSPEIGANVLTF
clone_size: many; j_call: TRBJ1-1; d_call: NA; v_call: TRBV20-1; cdr3_nt: TGCAGTGCTAGTGGGCCAGAGATGAACACTGAAGCTTTCTTT; cdr3_aa: CSASGPEMNTEAFF
clone_size: few; j_call: TRBJ1-4; d_call: TRBD1; v_call: TRBV20-1; cdr3_nt: TGCAGTGCTACGGGCCCGGACAGGGCCAATGAAAAACTGTTTTTT; cdr3_aa: CSATGPDRANEKLFF
clone_size: many; j_call: TRBJ2-4; d_call: NA; v_call: TRBV5-1; cdr3_nt: TGCGCCAGCAGCCAGACTGGGGGACGAAACATTCAGTACTTC; cdr3_aa: CASSQTGGRNIQYF
clone_size: NA; j_call: TRBJ1-5; d_call: NA; v_call: TRBV12-3/TRBV12-4; cdr3_nt: TGTGCCAGCAGTTTGGGAAGGCCGCCCCAGCATTTT; cdr3_aa: CASSLGRPPQHF
clone_size: NA; j_call: TRBJ1-5; d_call: NA; v_call: TRBV28; cdr3_nt: TGTGCCAGCAGTTTACCTGGGGAGAGACAGCCCCAGCATTTT; cdr3_aa: CASSLPGERQPQHF
clone_size: NA; j_call: TRBJ2-3; d_call: TRBD2; v_call: TRBV18; cdr3_nt: TGTGCCAGCTCACCACTGGGACTAGCGGGAGGTTCCACAGATACGCAGTATTTT; cdr3_aa: CASSPLGLAGGSTDTQYF
clone_size: NA; j_call: TRBJ1-5; d_call: NA; v_call: TRBV6-2/TRBV6-3; cdr3_nt: TGTGCCAGCGGGCAGGTTAGCAATCAGCCCCAGCATTTT; cdr3_aa: CASGQVSNQPQHF
clone_size: NA; j_call: TRBJ2-7; d_call: TRBD2; v_call: TRBV27; cdr3_nt: TGTGCCAGCAGTTTACCGGGACTAGGCTTCAATGAGCAGTACTTC; cdr3_aa: CASSLPGLGFNEQYF
clone_size: many; j_call: TRBJ2-1; d_call: NA; v_call: TRBV5-1; cdr3_nt: TGCGCCAGCAGCTTGGACGACGCCTACAATGAGCAGTTCTTC; cdr3_aa: CASSLDDAYNEQFF